The 10 T cell receptor beta chains below all came from one sample that was sequenced in a study of blood T cells in healthy people across ages. A second PCR, run for roughly 7 to 11 cycles, used a sample-barcoded 5' primer plus a J-beta primer mix. TCRdb reprocessed the 5' RACE reads with MiXCR, giving one entry per CDR3 protein. Here the sample spans around 850,000 distinct CDR3 sequences, around 36% being singletons. Input material: blood. These receptor sequences come from a man between 18 and 29 years old in good health.

This clonotype was observed many times. The gene calls are TRBV20-1 and TRBJ2-7; D gene ambiguous. Trimming cost V 2 bases and J 3 bases, with 17 bases left between them. CDR1 and CDR2 from the germline V gene are DFQATT and SNEGSKA (reference sequence). The CDR3 runs 15 residues. The CDR3 loop reads CSARSGDSHRYEQYF. As DNA, the CDR3 is TGCAGTGCTAGAAGTGGGGATTCACACCGCTACGAGCAGTACTTC.

The chain has TRBV10-3 and TRBJ2-3; TRBD2 matches 10 bases. With V trimmed by 6 bases and J by 3 bases, 15 bases remained unmatched. CDR1 and CDR2 from the germline V gene are ENHRY and SYGVKD. The CDR3 is 18 residues long. CDR3 coding DNA: TGTGCCATCAGCGCGACGAAAAGCGGGGGGGCCAAGACAGATACGCAGTATTTT. Its protein product is CAISATKSGGAKTDTQYF.

The chain recombines TRBV4-3 with TRBJ2-7; 9 bases fit TRBD1. CDR3 length: 15 residues. The germline V gene has CDR1 LGHNA and CDR2 YSLEER. The J segment lost 7 bases and the V segment lost 2 bases, leaving 9 bases of the junction unmatched. In nucleotides, the CDR3 is TGCGCCAGCAGCCAACAGGACAGGGGTCACAATGAGCAGTACTTC. This sequence encodes CASSQQDRGHNEQYF.

The DNA of the CDR3 is TGTGCCAGCGCCTCCGGGACAGGGTATGGCTACACCTTC. It encodes CASASGTGYGYTF. The chain is built from TRBV12-3 or TRBV12-4 and TRBJ1-2, with TRBD1 matching 9 bases. The CDR3 is 13 amino acids. Trimming took 8 bases from V and 5 from J; bases not matched to a gene: 6.

The sample holds one count of this clonotype. The junction and the germline gene differ at one end; a read error may be behind it. This chain joins TRBV9 and TRBJ2-3, with 14 bases that match TRBD2. This CDR3 region has 17 residues. Looked up from germline, CDR1 is SGDLS and CDR2 is YYNGEE. CDR3 sequence reads: CASSAGTSGGHTDMQYF. CDR3 coding DNA: TGTGCCAGCAGCGCCGGGACTAGCGGGGGTCACACAGATATGCAGTATTTT.

The rearrangement uses TRBV5-5 and TRBJ1-6; D call uncertain. This CDR3 is 16 amino acids long. The germline V gene has CDR1 SGHKS and CDR2 YYEKEE (reference sequence). Trimming stripped 4 bases from V and 0 bases from J, with 11 bases between. The CDR3 region is CASSQTPSSYNSPLHF. DNA of the CDR3: TGTGCCAGCAGCCAGACCCCGAGCTCCTATAATTCACCCCTCCACTTT.

V is TRBV7-3 and J is TRBJ2-1, with TRBD1 identical over 8 bases. The J call may be faulty, since TRBJ2-7 better matches the DNA end. The CDR3 length is 15 residues. CDR1 is SGHTA and CDR2 is FQGTGA in the germline V gene. In DNA form, the CDR3 reads TGTGCCAGCAGCTTCGGACAGGGCTCCTACAATGAGCAGTACTTC. As protein: CASSFGQGSYNEQYF.

This clonotype was recorded many times. The chain recombines TRBV20-1 with TRBJ2-7; 8 bases are a match to TRBD1. Trimming at V came to 3 bases and at J to 3 bases, leaving 1 base not matched to a gene. The CDR3 is 12 amino acids. Germline V gene lookup returns CDR1 DFQATT and CDR2 SNEGSKA (reference sequence). In nucleotides, the CDR3 is TGCAGTGCTAGGACAGGGGTCTACGAGCAGTACTTC. Translation: CSARTGVYEQYF.

Worth noting for this clonotype: A much larger clone differs by one base, so this may be a read error. The chain joins TRBV20-1 to TRBJ2-4; weak D call: TRBD2 (7 bases). The CDR3 extends over 15 amino acids. Trimming took off 0 bases at V and 15 bases at J, with 24 bases between the two ends. The germline V gene encodes CDR1 DFQATT and CDR2 SNEGSKA (reference sequence). The CDR3 DNA reads TGCAGTGCTAGAGAGGGAGGGGGGGAACTTTACGAGCGGTACTTC. Protein: CSAREGGGELYERYF.

Turning to this clonotype: This clone may be a read error of a much larger clone one base away. This chain links TRBV5-1 with TRBJ2-1; unclear D gene. The V and J ends lost 3 bases and 10 bases respectively, with 17 bases between them. The CDR3 extends over 14 amino acids. CDR1 and CDR2 from the germline V gene are SGHRS and YFSETQ. The CDR3 DNA is TGCGCCAGCAGCTCACGGGCCTTTACCCTCGAGCAGTTCTTC. As protein: CASSSRAFTLEQFF. Variable domain in full (rest from reference TRBV5-1 and TRBJ2-1): KAGVTQTPRYLIKTRGQQVTLSCSPISGHRSVSWYQQTPGQGLQFLFEYFSETQRNKGNFPGRFSGRQFSNSRSEMNVSTLELGDSALYLCASSSRAFTLEQFFGPGTRLTVL.